The next 15 T cell receptor beta chains were all read from a single sample in a study of identical twins. TCRdb analysed the 5' RACE reads with MiXCR anew, one entry per CDR3 protein. This sample has hundreds of thousands of distinct CDR3 sequences, with around 6.8% found just once. The data were also submitted as part of a second study, on yellow fever vaccine responses in identical twins.

Sample: memory (CD45RO+) T cells sorted from blood. The receptors derive from a woman aged 18-29 years in good health.

This clonotype was observed many times. CDR3: CASSGLEGKTDTQYF. The CDR3 DNA sequence: TGTGCCAGCAGCGGATTGGAGGGGAAGACAGATACGCAGTATTTT. V gene TRBV6-1 combines with J gene TRBJ2-3, with D perhaps TRBD2 (6 bases). Trimming took off 6 bases at V and 3 bases at J, with 16 bases between the two ends. Germline-derived CDR1 and CDR2 are MNHNS and SASEGT. This CDR3 spans 15 amino acids.

This clonotype was counted between two and nine times. The rearrangement links TRBV6-1 to TRBJ2-7, with 12 bases fitting TRBD1. After removal of 5 bases from V and 5 bases from J, the junction contained 4 bases not matched to a gene. CDR1 MNHNS and CDR2 SASEGT come from the germline V gene. The CDR3 totals 14 residues. As DNA, the CDR3 is TGTGCCAGCAGTCCAGGGACAGGGGGCCACGAGCAGTACTTC. This gives the protein CASSPGTGGHEQYF.

The rearrangement uses TRBV7-2 and TRBJ2-1, with 8 bases matching TRBD2. CDR3 length: 15 amino acids. J lost 8 bases, V lost 0 bases, and 6 bases had no gene match. The germline CDR1 and CDR2 sequences are SGHTA and FQGNSA. CDR3 protein: CASSLARTGGDEQFF. The DNA of the CDR3 is TGTGCCAGCAGCTTAGCGCGGACGGGGGGGGATGAGCAGTTCTTC.

For this clonotype: The junction departs from the called germline gene at one end, perhaps through a read error. This chain uses TRBV7-2 with TRBJ2-7; the D gene is possibly TRBD2 (6 bases). The germline gives CDR1 SGHTA, CDR2 FQGNSA. The CDR3 is 12 residues long. The CDR3 loop is CASSLTPGSTNF. As DNA, the CDR3 is TGTGCCAGCAGCTTAACCCCCGGGAGTACGAACTTC.

The table lists this clonotype with many counts. The chain carries TRBV5-1 and TRBJ2-2; 8 positions agree with TRBD2. Germline-derived CDR1 and CDR2 are SGHRS and YFSETQ. The V and J ends lost 3 bases and 4 bases, in that order; junction bases with no gene match: 8. This CDR3 comprises 16 residues. CDR3 loop: CASSSPGLAGTGELFF. The CDR3 DNA reads TGCGCCAGCAGCTCCCCCGGACTAGCCGGCACCGGGGAGCTGTTTTTT.

This clonotype came up many times. The rearrangement uses TRBV24-1 and TRBJ1-4, with 9 bases fitting TRBD1. The length of the CDR3 is 14 residues. With 5 bases clipped from V and 8 bases from J, the junction kept 5 bases outside the gene matches. The germline V gene has CDR1 KGHDR and CDR2 SFDVKD. The DNA for the CDR3 is TGTGCCACCAGTGCTGGACAGGGGAGGGAAAAACTGTTTTTT. It is translated as CATSAGQGREKLFF.

This clonotype was picked up many times. The chain combines TRBV12-3 or TRBV12-4 with TRBJ2-5, with 9 bases lining up with TRBD2. The CDR3 consists of 14 residues. J was trimmed by 6 bases and V by 5 bases; bases with no gene match: 7. The DNA for the CDR3 is TGTGCCAGCAGTCCTCTAGCGGGGCGGAAGACCCAGTACTTC. Translated, it gives CASSPLAGRKTQYF.

The table lists this clonotype with a few counts. This chain links TRBV6-2 or TRBV6-3 with TRBJ2-7, with D maybe TRBD1 (6 bases). The V end was cut by 8 bases, the J end by 7 bases, with 18 bases between. The germline gives CDR1 MNHEY, CDR2 SVGEGT. The length of the CDR3 is 13 residues. In DNA, the CDR3 is TGTGCCAGCTCCGGGACACCTTCGGGGGAGCAGTACTTC. This encodes CASSGTPSGEQYF.

This clonotype occurred a few times. The chain is built from TRBV4-2 and TRBJ2-2; a possible D gene is TRBD2 (6 bases). V was cut by 0 bases and J by 7 bases, with 15 bases left in between. Germline CDR1 LGHNA, CDR2 YNFKEQ. The CDR3 runs 16 residues. In DNA form, the CDR3 reads TGTGCCAGCAGCCAAGATCCGTCGGCGGGAAGCGGGGAGCTGTTTTTT. The encoded protein is CASSQDPSAGSGELFF.

This clonotype was seen ten or more times. The V gene is TRBV5-6, the J gene TRBJ2-7; 11 bases are shared with TRBD2. The trim removed 4 bases at V and 1 base at J, leaving 10 bases unmatched. The CDR3 spans 17 residues. Germline CDR1 is SGHDT and CDR2 is YYEEEE. CDR3 bases: TGTGCCAGCAGCGTTAGCGGGAGGGCCGTAGCGTCCTACGAGCAGTACTTC. This gives the protein CASSVSGRAVASYEQYF.

This clonotype was found many times. Written as DNA, the CDR3 is TGTGCCAGCAGCTTAACGACTAGCGGGTCCAGCACAGATACGCAGTATTTT. Encoded protein: CASSLTTSGSSTDTQYF. The J gene is TRBJ2-3, the V gene TRBV7-3, with 10 bases that match TRBD2. Germline lookup yields CDR1 SGHTA and CDR2 FQGTGA. This CDR3 comprises 17 residues. Trimming cost V 0 bases and J 0 bases; bases outside gene matches: 3.

This clonotype has a count of ten or more. The chain has TRBV7-9 and TRBJ2-1; weak D call: TRBD1 (5 bases). Germline lookup yields CDR1 SEHNR and CDR2 FQNEAQ (reference sequence). The CDR3 has 13 residues. With 1 base removed from V and 8 bases from J, the gap between germline ends came to 9 bases. The CDR3 here is CASSLVTGYEQFF. The CDR3 DNA follows: TGTGCCAGCAGCTTAGTAACAGGTTATGAGCAGTTCTTC.

The chain couples TRBV29-1 to TRBJ1-2; D is unclear. The CDR3 covers 14 residues. CDR1 and CDR2 (germline): SQVTM, ANQGSEA. The V end lost 2 bases, the J end lost 8 bases, and 18 bases lay between the germline ends. CDR3 region: CSVENRQDSLGYTF. The CDR3 bases are TGCAGCGTTGAAAATCGGCAGGACTCCTTAGGCTACACCTTC.

V is TRBV7-2 and J is TRBJ2-3; D ambiguous. CDR3 length equals 16 residues. The germline CDR1 and CDR2 sequences are SGHTA and FQGNSA. The V end was cut by 0 bases, the J end by 0 bases, with 10 bases between. The DNA for the CDR3 is TGTGCCAGCAGCTTAGCGCGTCTCTATAGCACAGATACGCAGTATTTT. This encodes CASSLARLYSTDTQYF.

The rearrangement uses TRBV5-1 and TRBJ2-7; weak D call: TRBD1 (5 bases). The germline V gene encodes CDR1 SGHRS and CDR2 YFSETQ. The germline V and J ends were trimmed by 0 bases and 8 bases, with 9 bases remaining between them. CDR3 length: 12 amino acids. The CDR3: CASSLEGPQQYF. The CDR3 nucleotides read TGCGCCAGCAGCTTGGAGGGGCCTCAGCAGTACTTC.